Presented here are 2 T cell receptor beta chains from one specimen sequenced in a study of CD8 T cells in ankylosing spondylitis. TCRdb analysed the 5' RACE reads with MiXCR anew, one entry per CDR3 protein. The sample has 250,000 or so distinct CDR3 sequences, 15% to 20% seen once. The sample was blood, either unsorted or a sorted T cell fraction (not recorded which). These receptor sequences come from a male donor with ankylosing spondylitis or in good health (not recorded which).

This clonotype was seen only a few times. The CDR3 spells CASGERAGGQGHEQFF. In nucleotides, the CDR3 is TGTGCCAGCGGAGAGCGAGCGGGAGGCCAAGGCCATGAGCAGTTCTTC. This chain connects TRBV2 to TRBJ2-1, with TRBD2 matching 9 bases. CDR1 and CDR2 from the germline V gene are SNHLY and FYNNEI. The CDR3 is made up of 16 amino acids. The V segment lost 8 bases and the J segment 8 bases; nucleotides outside the gene matches: 16.

The chain carries TRBV7-6 and TRBJ1-3; possibly TRBD1 for D (5 bases). Germline V gene lookup returns CDR1 SGHVS and CDR2 FNYEAQ. V was trimmed by 3 bases and J by 2 bases, leaving 35 bases between them. The CDR3 covers 23 residues. As DNA, the CDR3 is TGTGCCAGCAGCTTCTACGTTGTACCTCGGGAGACGACAGTTTGGGGGGCTGGAAACACCATATATTTT. It yields the protein CASSFYVVPRETTVWGAGNTIYF. Full variable domain (missing parts from reference TRBV7-6 and TRBJ1-3): GAGVSQSPRYKVTKRGQDVALRCDPISGHVSLYWYRQALGQGPEFLTYFNYEAQQDKSGLPNDRFSAERPEGSISTLTIQRTEQRDSAMYRCASSFYVVPRETTVWGAGNTIYFGEGSWLTVV.